The rows below give T cell receptor beta chains drawn from one sample of a study of blood T cells in healthy people across ages. TCRdb fed the 5' RACE reads into MiXCR, producing one record per CDR3 protein. The sample contains about 830,000 distinct CDR3 sequences, around 62% of which appear only once. Sequencing was performed on blood. The origin of the receptors is a man aged 25 to 40 in good health. Each CDR3 is given with its conserved first and last residue. A D gene is named only where the DNA matches it firmly. Size values are once, few and many counts, or a class for expanded clones, and some rows have none.

abundance,d_gene,v_gene,j_gene,CDR3aa,CDR3nt
.,TRBD1,TRBV5-1,TRBJ2-3,CASSWPGDRGNTDTQYF,TGCGCCAGCAGCTGGCCGGGGGACAGGGGTAACACAGATACGCAGTATTTT
few,.,TRBV7-3,TRBJ2-1,CASAIEDEQFF,TGTGCCAGCGCTATTGAGGATGAGCAGTTCTTC
.,.,TRBV5-5,TRBJ2-5,CASSLGGLARGETQYF,TGTGCCAGCAGCTTGGGGGGGCTTGCACGTGGCGAGACCCAGTACTTC
few,.,TRBV7-3,TRBJ2-1,CASSLFGTTDNEQFF,TGTGCCAGCAGCTTATTCGGGACCACTGACAATGAGCAGTTCTTC
once,.,TRBV20-1,TRBJ2-5,CSASSKPETQYF,TGCAGTGCTAGCTCCAAACCAGAGACCCAGTACTTC
.,.,TRBV19,TRBJ1-5,CASRTGSIVGSDNQPQHF,TGTGCCAGTAGGACGGGTAGTATCGTCGGATCTGACAATCAGCCCCAGCATTTT
.,TRBD2,TRBV7-3,TRBJ2-1,CASSPPGLLTYNEQFF,TGTGCCAGCAGCCCCCCGGGACTACTAACCTACAATGAGCAGTTCTTC
.,TRBD1,TRBV29-1,TRBJ2-7,CSVPGQGAPYEQYF,TGCAGCGTCCCGGGACAGGGGGCCCCCTACGAGCAGTACTTC
.,.,TRBV5-6,TRBJ1-5,CASSLQPGNQPQHF,TGTGCCAGCAGCTTGCAACCGGGAAATCAGCCCCAGCATTTT
.,.,TRBV4-1,TRBJ2-1,CASSQESSYNERFF,TGCGCCAGCAGCCAAGAGAGCAGTTACAATGAGCGGTTCTTC
few,TRBD2,TRBV9,TRBJ2-7,CASSSKTSGGPYEQYF,TGTGCCAGCAGCTCCAAGACTAGCGGGGGACCCTACGAGCAGTACTTC
.,.,TRBV20-1,TRBJ2-7,CSARATSAYEQYF,TGCAGTGCTAGAGCTACCTCGGCCTACGAGCAGTACTTC
.,.,TRBV27,TRBJ1-1,CASSLSLQSEAFF,TGTGCCAGCAGTTTATCCCTCCAATCTGAAGCTTTCTTT
.,TRBD1,TRBV7-2,TRBJ2-1,CASSLGTEYDEQFF,TGCGCCAGCAGCTTAGGGACAGAATACGATGAGCAGTTCTTC
few,.,TRBV27,TRBJ2-5,CASSPSKMETQYF,TGTGCCAGCAGTCCCTCAAAGATGGAGACCCAGTACTTC
.,TRBD2,TRBV25-1,TRBJ2-7,CASSEAAGLSEQYF,TGTGCCAGCAGTGAGGCAGCGGGGCTATCCGAGCAGTACTTC
few,.,TRBV4-2,TRBJ1-2,CASSQASGPLGYGYTF,TGTGCCAGCAGCCAGGCTAGTGGACCCCTTGGCTATGGCTACACCTTC